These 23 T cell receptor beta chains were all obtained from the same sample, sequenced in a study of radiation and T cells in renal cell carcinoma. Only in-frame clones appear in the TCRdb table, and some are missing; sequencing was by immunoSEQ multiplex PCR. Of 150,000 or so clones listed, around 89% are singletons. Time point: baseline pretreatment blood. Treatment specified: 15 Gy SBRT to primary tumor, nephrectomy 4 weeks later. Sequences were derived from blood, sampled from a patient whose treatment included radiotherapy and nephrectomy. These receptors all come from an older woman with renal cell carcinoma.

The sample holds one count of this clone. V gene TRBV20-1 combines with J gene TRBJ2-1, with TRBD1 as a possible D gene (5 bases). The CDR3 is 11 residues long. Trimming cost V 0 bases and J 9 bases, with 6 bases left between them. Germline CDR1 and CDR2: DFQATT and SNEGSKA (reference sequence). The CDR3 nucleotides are TGCAGTGCTAGAGATCAGGGTGAGCAGTTCTTC. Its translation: CSARDQGEQFF.

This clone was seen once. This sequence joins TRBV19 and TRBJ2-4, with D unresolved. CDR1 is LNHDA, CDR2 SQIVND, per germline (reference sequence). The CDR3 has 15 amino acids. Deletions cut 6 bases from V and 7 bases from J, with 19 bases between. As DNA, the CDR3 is TGTGCCAGTAGCAGTCTCCGAGCCCCGGCGAACATTCAGTACTTC. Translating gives CASSSLRAPANIQYF.

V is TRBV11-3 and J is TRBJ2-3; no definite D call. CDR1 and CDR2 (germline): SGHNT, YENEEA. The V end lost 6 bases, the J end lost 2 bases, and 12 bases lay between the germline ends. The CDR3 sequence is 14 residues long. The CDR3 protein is CASSLASFTDTQYF. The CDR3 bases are TGTGCCAGCAGTCTCGCCTCTTTCACAGATACGCAGTATTTT.

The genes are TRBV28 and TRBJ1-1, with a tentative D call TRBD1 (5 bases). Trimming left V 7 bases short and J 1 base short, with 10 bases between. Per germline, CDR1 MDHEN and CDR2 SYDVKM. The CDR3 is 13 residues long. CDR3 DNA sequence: TGTGCCAGCATAACTGACAGGAACACTGAAGCTTTCTTT. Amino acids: CASITDRNTEAFF.

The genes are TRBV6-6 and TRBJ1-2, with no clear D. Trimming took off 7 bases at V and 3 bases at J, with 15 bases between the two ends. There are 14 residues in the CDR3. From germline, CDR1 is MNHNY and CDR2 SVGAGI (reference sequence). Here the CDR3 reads CASTKSSRDYGYTF. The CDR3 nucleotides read TGTGCCAGCACTAAGTCCAGTCGTGACTATGGCTACACCTTC.

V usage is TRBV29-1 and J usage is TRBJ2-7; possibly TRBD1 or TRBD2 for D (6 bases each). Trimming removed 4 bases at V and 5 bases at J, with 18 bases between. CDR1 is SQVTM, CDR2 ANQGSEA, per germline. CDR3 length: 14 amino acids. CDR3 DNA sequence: TGCAGCGTTGCCCCCAGGGGACTTTGGAACGAGCAGTACTTC. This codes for CSVAPRGLWNEQYF.

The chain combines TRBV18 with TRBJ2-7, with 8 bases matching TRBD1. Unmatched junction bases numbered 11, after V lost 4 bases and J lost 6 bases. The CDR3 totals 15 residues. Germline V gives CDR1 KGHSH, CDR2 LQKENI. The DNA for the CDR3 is TGTGCCAGCTCACGCGCGACAGGGGCAAGGGGCGAGCAGTACTTC. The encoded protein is CASSRATGARGEQYF.

The CDR3 loop reads CASSVDNNHYGYTF. The CDR3 DNA reads as TGTGCCAGCAGCGTAGACAACAACCACTATGGCTACACCTTC. J is TRBJ1-2 and V is TRBV9; D unclear. Germline V gene lookup returns CDR1 SGDLS and CDR2 YYNGEE. This CDR3 is built from 14 residues. The V end lost 0 bases, the J end lost 3 bases, and 9 bases lay between the germline ends.

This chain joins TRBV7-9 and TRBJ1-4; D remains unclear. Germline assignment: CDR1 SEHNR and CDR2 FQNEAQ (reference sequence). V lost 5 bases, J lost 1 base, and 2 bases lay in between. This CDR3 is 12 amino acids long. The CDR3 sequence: CASSRTNEKLFF. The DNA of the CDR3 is TGTGCCAGCAGCCGAACTAATGAAAAACTGTTTTTT.

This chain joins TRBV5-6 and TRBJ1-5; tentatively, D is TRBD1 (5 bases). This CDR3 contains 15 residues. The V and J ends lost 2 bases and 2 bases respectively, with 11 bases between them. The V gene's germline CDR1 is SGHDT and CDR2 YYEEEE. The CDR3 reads CASSFTGLGNQPQHF. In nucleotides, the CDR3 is TGTGCCAGCAGCTTTACGGGGCTTGGCAATCAGCCCCAGCATTTT.

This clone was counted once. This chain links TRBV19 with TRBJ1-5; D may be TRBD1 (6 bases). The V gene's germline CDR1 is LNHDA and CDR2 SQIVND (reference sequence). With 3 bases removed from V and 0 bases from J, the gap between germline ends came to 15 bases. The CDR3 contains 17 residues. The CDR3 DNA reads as TGTGCCAGTAGTATCGAGGAGGGGGACCTTAGCAATCAGCCCCAGCATTTT. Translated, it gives CASSIEEGDLSNQPQHF.

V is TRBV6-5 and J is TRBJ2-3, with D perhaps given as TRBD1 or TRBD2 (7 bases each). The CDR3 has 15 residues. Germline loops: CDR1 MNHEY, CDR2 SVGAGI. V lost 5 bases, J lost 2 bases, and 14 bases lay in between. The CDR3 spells CASSQGGGPTDTQYF. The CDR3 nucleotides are TGTGCCAGCAGTCAGGGGGGGGGTCCCACAGATACGCAGTATTTT.

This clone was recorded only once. The CDR3 loop reads CASSPTRKDTEAFF. CDR3 in DNA: TGTGCCAGCTCACCCACCAGAAAGGACACTGAAGCTTTCTTT. This chain connects TRBV18 to TRBJ1-1; D is undetermined. The CDR3 covers 14 residues. The V gene lost 3 bases and the J gene lost 3 bases, with 11 bases spanning the gap. Germline assignment: CDR1 KGHSH and CDR2 LQKENI.

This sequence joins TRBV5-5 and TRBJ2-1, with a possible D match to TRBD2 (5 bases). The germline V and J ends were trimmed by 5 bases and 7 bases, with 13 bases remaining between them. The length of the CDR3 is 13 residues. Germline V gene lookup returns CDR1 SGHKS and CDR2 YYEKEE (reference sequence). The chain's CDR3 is CASSLGVGNEQFF. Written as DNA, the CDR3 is TGTGCCAGCAGTCTCGGGGTAGGGAATGAGCAGTTCTTC.

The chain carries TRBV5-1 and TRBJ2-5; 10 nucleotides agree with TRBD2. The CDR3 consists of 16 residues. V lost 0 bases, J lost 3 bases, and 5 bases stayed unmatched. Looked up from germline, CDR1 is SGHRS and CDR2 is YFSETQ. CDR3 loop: CASSLASGGPKETQYF. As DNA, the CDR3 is TGCGCCAGCAGCTTGGCTAGCGGGGGCCCTAAAGAGACCCAGTACTTC.

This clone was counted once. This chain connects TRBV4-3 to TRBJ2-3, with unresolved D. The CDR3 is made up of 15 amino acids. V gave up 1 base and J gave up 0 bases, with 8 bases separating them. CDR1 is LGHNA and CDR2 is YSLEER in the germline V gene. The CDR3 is CASSQGQGSTDTQYF. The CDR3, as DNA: TGCGCCAGCAGCCAAGGACAAGGCAGCACAGATACGCAGTATTTT.

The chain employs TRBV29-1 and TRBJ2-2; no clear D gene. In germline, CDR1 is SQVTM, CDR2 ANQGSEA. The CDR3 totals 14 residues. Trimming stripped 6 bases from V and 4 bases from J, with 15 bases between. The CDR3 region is CSVLLGIPTGELFF. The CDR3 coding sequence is TGCAGCGTGTTGCTGGGGATACCCACCGGGGAGCTGTTTTTT.

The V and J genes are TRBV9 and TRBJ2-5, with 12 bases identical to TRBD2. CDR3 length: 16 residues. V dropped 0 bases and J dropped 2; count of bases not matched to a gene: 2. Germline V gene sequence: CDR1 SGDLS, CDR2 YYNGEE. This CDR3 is CASSVELAGGQETQYF. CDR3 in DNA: TGTGCCAGCAGCGTAGAGCTAGCGGGGGGGCAAGAGACCCAGTACTTC. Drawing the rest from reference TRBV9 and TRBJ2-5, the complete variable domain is DSGVTQTPKHLITATGQRVTLRCSPRSGDLSVYWYQQSLDQGLQFLIQYYNGEERAKGNILERFSAQQFPDLHSELNLSSLELGDSALYFCASSVELAGGQETQYFGPGTRLLVL.

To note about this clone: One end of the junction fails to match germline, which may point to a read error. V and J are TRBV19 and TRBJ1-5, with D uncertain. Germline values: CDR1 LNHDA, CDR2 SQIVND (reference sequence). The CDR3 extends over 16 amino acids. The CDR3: CASRIGRAPHNQPQHF. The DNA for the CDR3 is TGTGCCAGTAGAATAGGGAGGGCACCCCACAATCAGCCCCAGCATTTT.

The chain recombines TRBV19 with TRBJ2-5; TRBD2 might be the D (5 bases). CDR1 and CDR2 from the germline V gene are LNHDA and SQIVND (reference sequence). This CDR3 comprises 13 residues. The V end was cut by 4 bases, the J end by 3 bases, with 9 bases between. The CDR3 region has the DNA TGTGCCAGTAGTACCACTAGGAAAGAGACCCAGTACTTC. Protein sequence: CASSTTRKETQYF.

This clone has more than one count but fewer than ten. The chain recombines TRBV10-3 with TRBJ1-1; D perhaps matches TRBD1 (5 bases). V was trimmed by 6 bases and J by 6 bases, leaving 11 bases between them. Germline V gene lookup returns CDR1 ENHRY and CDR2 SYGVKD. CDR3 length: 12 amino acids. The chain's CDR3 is CAIRSRQSEAFF. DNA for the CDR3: TGTGCCATCAGATCAAGACAGTCTGAAGCTTTCTTT.

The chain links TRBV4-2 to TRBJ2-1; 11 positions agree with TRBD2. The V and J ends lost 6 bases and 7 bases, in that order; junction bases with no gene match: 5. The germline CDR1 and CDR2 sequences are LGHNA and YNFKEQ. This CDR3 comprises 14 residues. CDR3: CASSLAGGLNEQFF. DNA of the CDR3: TGTGCCAGCAGTTTAGCGGGGGGGTTAAATGAGCAGTTCTTC.

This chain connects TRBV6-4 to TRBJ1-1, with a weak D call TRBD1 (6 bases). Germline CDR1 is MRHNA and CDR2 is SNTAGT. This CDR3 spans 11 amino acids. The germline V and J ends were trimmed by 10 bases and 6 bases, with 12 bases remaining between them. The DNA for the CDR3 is TGTGCCAAGGGGAGGGGGGCTGAAGCTTTCTTT. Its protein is CAKGRGAEAFF.